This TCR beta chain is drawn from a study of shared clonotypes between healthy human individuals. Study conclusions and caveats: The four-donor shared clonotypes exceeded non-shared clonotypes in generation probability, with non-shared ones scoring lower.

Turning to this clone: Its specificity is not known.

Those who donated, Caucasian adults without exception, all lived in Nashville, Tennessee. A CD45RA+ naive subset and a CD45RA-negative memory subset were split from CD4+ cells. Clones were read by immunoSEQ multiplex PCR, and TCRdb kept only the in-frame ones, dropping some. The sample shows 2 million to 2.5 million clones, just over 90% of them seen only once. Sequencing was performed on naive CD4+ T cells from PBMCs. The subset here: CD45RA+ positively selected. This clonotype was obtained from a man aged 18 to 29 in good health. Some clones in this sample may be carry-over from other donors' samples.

The CDR3 nucleotides read TGTGCCAGTAGTATAGGGGGGTCCCGGTCGAAGAGGGAGCTGTTTTTT. Encoded protein: CASSIGGSRSKRELFF. V is TRBV19 and J is TRBJ2-2; D possibly matches TRBD1 or TRBD2 (5 bases each). CDR1 is LNHDA, CDR2 SQIVND, per germline (reference sequence). The ends were cut back, 1 base at V and 9 bases at J, with 18 bases in the middle. The CDR3 covers 16 residues. Full variable domain (outside the CDR3, taken from reference TRBV19 and TRBJ2-2): DGGITQSPKYLFRKEGQNVTLSCEQNLNHDAMYWYRQDPGQGLRLIYYSQIVNDFQKGDIAEGYSVSREKKESFPLTVTSAQKNPTAFYLCASSIGGSRSKRELFFGEGSRLTVL.